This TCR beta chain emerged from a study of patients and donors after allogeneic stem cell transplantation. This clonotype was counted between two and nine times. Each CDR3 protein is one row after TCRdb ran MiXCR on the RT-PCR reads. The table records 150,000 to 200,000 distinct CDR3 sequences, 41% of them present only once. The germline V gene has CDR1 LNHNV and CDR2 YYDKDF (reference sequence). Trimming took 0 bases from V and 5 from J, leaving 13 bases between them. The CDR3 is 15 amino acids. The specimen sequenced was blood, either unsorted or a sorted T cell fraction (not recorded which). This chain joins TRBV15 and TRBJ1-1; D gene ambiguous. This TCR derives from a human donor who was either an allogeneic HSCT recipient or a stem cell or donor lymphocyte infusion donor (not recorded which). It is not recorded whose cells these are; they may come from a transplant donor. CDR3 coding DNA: TGTGCCACCAGCAGAGATCGGGGAGGGAGGACTGAAGCTTTCTTT. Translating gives CATSRDRGGRTEAFF. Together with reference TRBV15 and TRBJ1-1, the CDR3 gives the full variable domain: DAMVIQNPRYQVTQFGKPVTLSCSQTLNHNVMYWYQQKSSQAPKLLFHYYDKDFNNEADTPDNFQSRRPNTSFCFLDIRSPGLGDTAMYLCATSRDRGGRTEAFFGQGTRLTVV.